The T cell receptor beta chain under discussion was sequenced for a study of spatial heterogeneity in lung cancer. The V gene end was trimmed by 4 bases and the J gene end by 7 bases; junction bases not matched to a gene: 6. This CDR3 contains 14 residues. Germline CDR1 reads SEHNR; CDR2 reads FQNEAQ (reference sequence). Whole-study results and caveats: Tracking of tumor mutation counts was seen in expanded intratumoral alpha and beta TCR counts.

Every individual TCR cDNA molecule carried its own unique molecular identifier, which allowed correction of PCR and sequencing errors. Each CDR3 protein is one row after TCRdb ran MiXCR on the 5' RACE reads. Of 7,000 to 8,500 distinct CDR3 sequences listed, about 9.3% were seen once; the top ten hold under 9.5%. This clonotype showed up many times. Its specificity is not known. Described time point: sample taken at primary tumor resection. The donors, approximately 66 patients with untreated early-stage non-small cell lung cancer, provided the samples. Specimen: lung tumor tissue, collected at surgery. The clonotype comes from a male donor with early-stage non-small cell lung cancer. The V gene is TRBV7-9, the J gene TRBJ1-5; 8 bases map to TRBD1. CDR3 in amino acids: CASSSQGARQPQHF. The CDR3 DNA reads TGTGCCAGCAGCTCTCAGGGGGCGCGACAGCCCCAGCATTTT.